The clone carrying this T cell receptor (beta chain) was picked up a small number of times. Its cognate antigen is unknown. The sample is drawn from a study of PD-1 blockade in mismatch repair-deficient tumors. Looking at the study overall: Enrolled about 2013-2016, patients had progressing, pretreated mismatch repair-deficient cancers of approximately 13 types.

Repertoires were generated with immunoSEQ multiplex PCR, while TCRdb's copy carries only in-frame clones and drops some. The data show around 50,000 clones, around 82% seen once. PCR or immunohistochemistry showed mismatch repair deficiency in every enrolled patient. Three pembrolizumab responders had their TCRs sequenced. Study-wide results and limits: Rapid post-treatment expansion, then contraction, generally preceding radiologic response, marked tumor-resident clones.

With 4 bases removed from V and 8 bases from J, the gap between germline ends came to 15 bases. Germline CDR1 is SGHTA and CDR2 is FQGNSA. The CDR3 spans 14 residues. This material consisted of peripheral blood, taken 4 weeks after starting pembrolizumab. The origin of this receptor is an adult with mismatch repair-deficient cancer. This rearrangement joins TRBV7-2 to TRBJ2-1; TRBD1 is a possible D gene (6 bases). CDR3 in DNA: TGTGCCAGCAGCTCCCCCTTGGGGGCCGATGAGCAGTTCTTC. Residues: CASSSPLGADEQFF.